This TCR beta chain is from a study of blood T cells in healthy people across ages. Through a sample-barcoded 5' primer and a J-beta primer mix, a second PCR was run for about 6 to 11 cycles. MiXCR was run by TCRdb on the 5' RACE reads, yielding one entry per CDR3 protein. The sample yields hundreds of thousands of distinct CDR3 sequences, roughly 56% seen once. The V end was cut by 2 bases, the J end by 0 bases, with 7 bases between. This CDR3 spans 14 amino acids. CDR1 SNHLY and CDR2 FYNNEI come from the germline V gene. This clonotype showed up just once. The chain couples TRBV2 to TRBJ2-5; D not certain. This clonotype was obtained from a man aged 40-49 years in good health. Sample: blood. The CDR3 region has the DNA TGTGCCAGCAGTGAAACGGTGTACCAAGAGACCCAGTACTTC. It encodes CASSETVYQETQYF. The full variable domain, in which reference TRBV2 and TRBJ2-5 provide the parts outside the CDR3, is EPEVTQTPSHQVTQMGQEVILRCVPISNHLYFYWYRQILGQKVEFLVSFYNNEISEKSEIFDDQFSVERPDGSNFTLKIRSTKLEDSAMYFCASSETVYQETQYFGPGTRLLVL.